A selection of T cell receptor beta chains follows, all from one sample in a study of technical replicates of blood from several donors. TCRdb's copy holds only in-frame clones and misses some; the assay was immunoSEQ multiplex PCR. The repertoire holds roughly 81,000 clones, with around 97% as singletons. Sequenced material: T cells isolated from PBMCs. Receptors were obtained from a human donor in good health. The CDR3 runs from the conserved cysteine through the conserved F or W. A D gene is named only where the DNA matches it firmly. Expanded clones get a size class; other rows say once, few or many, or leave the size out.

TGTGCCAGCAGTTTGGGGGCCTTCTACGAGCAGTACTTC	CASSLGAFYEQYF	TRBJ2-7	-	TRBV28	-
TGCAGCGCCCTAGGACAGGGGACAAACACCGGGGAGCTGTTTTTT	CSALGQGTNTGELFF	TRBJ2-2	-	TRBV29-1	TRBD1
TGTGCCAGCAGTTTGGACAGGATTGAAGCTTTCTTT	CASSLDRIEAFF	TRBJ1-1	few	TRBV28	TRBD1
TGCAGTGCCGAGTACAATGAGCAGTTCTTC	CSAEYNEQFF	TRBJ2-1	-	TRBV20-1	-
TGCAGCGTTGAAGGTACCGGGACTAGTTATTCCCATGAGCAGTTCTTC	CSVEGTGTSYSHEQFF	TRBJ2-1	-	TRBV29-1	TRBD2
TGTGCCAGGGACAGGGCCACTGAAGCTTTCTTT	CARDRATEAFF	TRBJ1-1	-	TRBV2	TRBD1
TGCGCCAGCAGCCATCTTCCAAGCGGGAGTTCCAAAAACATTCAGTACTTC	CASSHLPSGSSKNIQYF	TRBJ2-4	-	TRBV4-1	TRBD2
TGCGCCAGCAGCCCTGGACTAGCAACTTCTATCCACAATGAGCAGTTCTTC	CASSPGLATSIHNEQFF	TRBJ2-1	-	TRBV4-1	TRBD2
TGTGCCAGCAGCCTTGCCCGGGGCGAGCAGTACTTC	CASSLARGEQYF	TRBJ2-7	-	TRBV7-9	-
TGTGCCAGCAGCGCCGGAGGCGGAGCAAACACCATATATTTT	CASSAGGGANTIYF	TRBJ1-3	-	TRBV9	-
TGTGCCAGCAGTGAAGGCTCCCGGGACAGACATGGCTACACCTTC	CASSEGSRDRHGYTF	TRBJ1-2	-	TRBV6-1	TRBD1
TGCGCCAGCAGCCGCCGCGGACTAGCGGGTATCGACACCGGGGAGCTGTTTTTT	CASSRRGLAGIDTGELFF	TRBJ2-2	-	TRBV4-1	TRBD2
TGTGCCAGCAGATCTATCTCTAACTATGGCTACACCTTC	CASRSISNYGYTF	TRBJ1-2	-	TRBV25-1	-
TGTGCCAGCAGCTTAGGGGAGGGCAGGGAGTACTTC	CASSLGEGREYF	TRBJ2-4	-	TRBV7-2	TRBD2
TGTGCCAGCAGCTTTAATCCAGGGTTGGCTGAAGCTTTCTTT	CASSFNPGLAEAFF	TRBJ1-1	-	TRBV6-1	-
TGTGCCAGCAGTGAAGGTCCTACAGGGGGCGGCTACACCTTC	CASSEGPTGGGYTF	TRBJ1-2	-	TRBV6-1	TRBD1
TGTGCCAGCAGCTTCGGGGGGCTTTTAAATCAGCCCCAGCATTTT	CASSFGGLLNQPQHF	TRBJ1-5	-	TRBV7-9	-
TGTGCCAGCAGCTTAGATGACAGGGAAAAGACCTACGAGCAGTACTTC	CASSLDDREKTYEQYF	TRBJ2-7	-	TRBV11-3	TRBD1
TGCAGCGTTGACCAGGAGGTCACAGATACGCAGTATTTT	CSVDQEVTDTQYF	TRBJ2-3	-	TRBV29-1	-
TGTGCCAGCAGCCCCCGAGCGTGGGAGAGAACCAATGAGCAGTTCTTC	CASSPRAWERTNEQFF	TRBJ2-1	-	TRBV11-2	-
TGTGCCAGCACCCCCCGAGCGGGAAAAAGGAATGAGCAGTTCTTC	CASTPRAGKRNEQFF	TRBJ2-1	-	TRBV28	TRBD2
TGTGCCAGCAGCTCCTCGTGGACAGGGAGCTCCTACGAGCAGTACTTC	CASSSSWTGSSYEQYF	TRBJ2-7	-	TRBV7-9	TRBD1
TGTGCCAGTAGTATAGTGAACTCTAGGGATACGCAGTATTTT	CASSIVNSRDTQYF	TRBJ2-3	few	TRBV19	-
TGTGCCAGCAGCCCCCAAATCAGGACAGGGGGCGGCGAGCAGTACTTC	CASSPQIRTGGGEQYF	TRBJ2-7	-	TRBV14	TRBD1
TGCAGCGTTGAACTAGCTTCTGATGAGCAGTTCTTC	CSVELASDEQFF	TRBJ2-1	-	TRBV29-1	-
TGTGCCAGCAGTTACTCGACCGGGACCTACGAGCAGTACTTC	CASSYSTGTYEQYF	TRBJ2-7	-	TRBV6-5	-
TGTGCCAGCAGTTTAAGGGGGGGCGGCTTTTTCGGCTCTGAAGCTTTCTTT	CASSLRGGGFFGSEAFF	TRBJ1-1	-	TRBV28	-
TGTGCCAGCAGCCACCAGGGCGGCAATCAGCCCCAGCATTTT	CASSHQGGNQPQHF	TRBJ1-5	-	TRBV14	-
TGTGCCAGCAGCTTCGGACAGGGAGCGCCCGGGGAGCTGTTTTTT	CASSFGQGAPGELFF	TRBJ2-2	-	TRBV7-3	TRBD1
TGTGCCAGCAGCCAAGAAGGGACTAGCGGGTCCGGGGAGCTGTTTTTT	CASSQEGTSGSGELFF	TRBJ2-2	once	TRBV4-2	TRBD2
TGTGCCAGCGGACAGGGGGGAAACTATGGCTACACCTTC	CASGQGGNYGYTF	TRBJ1-2	-	TRBV27	TRBD1
TGTGCCAGCAGGGGACAGGGAGACCTCGGAAGGAATTTT	CASRGQGDLGRNF	TRBJ2-3	-	TRBV2	TRBD1
TGTGCCAGCTCACCATACAACTATATGAACACTGAAGCTTTCTTT	CASSPYNYMNTEAFF	TRBJ1-1	-	TRBV18	-
TGTGCCAGCAGCTTAGGCCGCGGCACAGATACGCAGTATTTT	CASSLGRGTDTQYF	TRBJ2-3	-	TRBV7-6	-
TGTGCCAGCAGCCCTAACATACAGGGCGCTAGCACAGATACGCAGTATTTT	CASSPNIQGASTDTQYF	TRBJ2-3	-	TRBV11-2	-
TGCGCCAGCAGCTTGCTGGCTGCTGAAAAACTGTTTTTT	CASSLLAAEKLFF	TRBJ1-4	once	TRBV5-1	-
TGCGCCAGCAGCTTGAGGGGCGGGGCCGGGGAGCTGTTTTTT	CASSLRGGAGELFF	TRBJ2-2	-	TRBV5-1	-
TGCAGTGCTTCGGTGGGGCATAGGAATATCTTT	CSASVGHRNIF	TRBJ1-5	-	TRBV20-1	-
TGTGCCAGCAGTGATTCTTCCCAGGGGGGAGAGACCCAGTACTTC	CASSDSSQGGETQYF	TRBJ2-5	-	TRBV2	-
TGTGCCTGGATCGGCGGAGGCTACAATGAGCAGTTCTTC	CAWIGGGYNEQFF	TRBJ2-1	once	TRBV30	-
TGTGCCAGCAGCATGACAGGGGTCGTGGGCAATCAGCCCCAGCATTTT	CASSMTGVVGNQPQHF	TRBJ1-5	-	TRBV7-8	TRBD1
TGCAGCGTTGAAGATGGAGGAATCGGTGAGCAGTTCTTC	CSVEDGGIGEQFF	TRBJ2-1	-	TRBV29-1	-
TGTGCCAGTAGTATCCCCGGTGGCACTGAAGCTTTCTTT	CASSIPGGTEAFF	TRBJ1-1	-	TRBV19	-
TGTGCCAGCAGCGTAGACCCCAGCACTGAAGCTTTCTTT	CASSVDPSTEAFF	TRBJ1-1	-	TRBV9	-
TGTGCCAGCAGCTTCTCAGGGGAAAAGACCCAGTACTTC	CASSFSGEKTQYF	TRBJ2-5	-	TRBV11-3	-
TGTGCCAGCAGCTTGACAGGGACTGGAAACACCATATATTTT	CASSLTGTGNTIYF	TRBJ1-3	-	TRBV11-2	TRBD1
TGTGCCAGCGACTTGACCCCCTATGGCTACACCTTC	CASDLTPYGYTF	TRBJ1-2	-	TRBV6-1	-
TGTGCCAGCAACACAGGGGGTAGTAATGAAAAACTGTTTTTT	CASNTGGSNEKLFF	TRBJ1-4	-	TRBV2	TRBD1
TGTGCCAGCTCACCCAACAGGGACTACGAGCAGTACTTC	CASSPNRDYEQYF	TRBJ2-7	-	TRBV18	-
TGTGCTAGCAGCTTCGGGAACCCCGGACCTCACTTC	CASSFGNPGPHF	TRBJ2-7	-	TRBV7-7	-
TGTGCCACCAGCGGCGGGACAGATGGAAACACCATATATTTT	CATSGGTDGNTIYF	TRBJ1-3	-	TRBV15	TRBD1
TGTGCCAGCAGTTTAGGACAGTCGAACACTGAAGCTTTCTTT	CASSLGQSNTEAFF	TRBJ1-1	-	TRBV5-4	-
TGTGCCAGCAGCTTGGAAGCGGGGGAAGAATTCTTC	CASSLEAGEEFF	TRBJ2-1	-	TRBV11-3	TRBD2
TGTGCCAGCAGTTTAGGGGGGGATGCAACTAATGAAAAACTGTTTTTT	CASSLGGDATNEKLFF	TRBJ1-4	-	TRBV7-9	-
TGTGCCAGCAGCTCCGAATCCCCCTCTGACAGCTACGAGCAGTACTTC	CASSSESPSDSYEQYF	TRBJ2-7	-	TRBV7-8	-
TGTGCCAGCAGGCCCAAGGGGGGGGAAGCTTTCTTT	CASRPKGGEAFF	TRBJ1-1	-	TRBV9	-
TGTGCCAGCAGCACTGGACAGACCAGCCACTACAATGAGCAGTTCTTC	CASSTGQTSHYNEQFF	TRBJ2-1	-	TRBV5-4	-